This T cell receptor (beta chain) was profiled in a study of cytomegalovirus exposure and HLA in healthy donors. Study-level findings and limits: Most TCR sequences proved rare, with some public TCRs found in many donors. Diagnosis of cytomegalovirus status made by the classifier reportedly showed high specificity and sensitivity. The authors excluded some V segments, including TRBV6-2 and TRBV6-3, as indistinguishable. Later on, an analysis showed TCR association rates differing by HLA locus, with DRB1 the most and HLA-C the fewest.

On this clone itself: Its antigen is currently unknown.

Germline lookup yields CDR1 SGHTA and CDR2 FQGNSA. The CDR3 length is 14 residues. V lost 4 bases, J lost 4 bases, and 4 bases stayed unmatched. The PCR ran on 60 Vbeta and 13 Jbeta primers. Only in-frame clones appear in the TCRdb table, and some are missing; sequencing was by immunoSEQ multiplex PCR. The sample carries roughly 80,000 clones, more than 60% recorded once. This TCR was recovered from a man aged 45-65 years in good health and CMV-seropositive. The chain has TRBV7-2 and TRBJ1-2; 9 bases fit TRBD1. The sample comprised PBMCs. CDR3 DNA sequence: TGTGCCAGCAGCTCCGAGACAGGGGGCTATGGCTACACCTTC. Residues: CASSSETGGYGYTF.